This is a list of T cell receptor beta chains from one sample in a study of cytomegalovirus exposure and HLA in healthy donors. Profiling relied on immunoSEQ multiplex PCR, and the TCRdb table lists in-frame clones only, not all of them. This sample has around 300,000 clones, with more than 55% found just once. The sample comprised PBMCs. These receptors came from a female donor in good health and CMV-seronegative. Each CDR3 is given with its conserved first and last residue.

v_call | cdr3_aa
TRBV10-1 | CASSEPGGIYSPLHF
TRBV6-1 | CASSERLRGTSGRGYF
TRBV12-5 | CASGLPDRVVYEQYF
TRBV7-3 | CASSQMGGEQETQYF
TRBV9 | CASSVGSQGTNYGHTF
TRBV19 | CASSIPTGELTYEQYF
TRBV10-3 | CASSSVNSNNEQFF
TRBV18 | CASSLTAGESTEAFF
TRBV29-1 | CSVEVWLAGGLATDTQYF
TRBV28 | CASSLLQGASGYTF
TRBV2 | CASSAAYSGANVLTF
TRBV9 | CASSSGTSGNTQYF
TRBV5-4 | CASSSGQNQPQHF
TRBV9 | CASSRFQGADGYTF
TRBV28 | CASSLSGGWTGPSPEQFF
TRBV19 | CASSPTIAGGTGELFF
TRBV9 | CASSVNGGRTYEQYF
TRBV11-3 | CASSLVGGETQYF
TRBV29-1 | CSVEGTSGATRQFF
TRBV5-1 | CASSLLDRGSSTGELFF
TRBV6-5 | CASSYGPVTGELFF
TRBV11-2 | CASSFEGDTSYEQYF
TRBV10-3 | CAISDPGQGAGGYTF
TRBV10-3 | CAIGQGIAYEQYF
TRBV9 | CASSVTLAGGNTYNEQFF
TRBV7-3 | CASSLGLARGDEQFF
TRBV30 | CAWSTLRTEAFF
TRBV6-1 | CASSEEEGAGSYEQYF